This T cell receptor (beta chain) stems from a study of Ad26.COV2.S vaccination and SARS-CoV-2 variants. For the study at large: Donor allocation was to the COV1001 Ad26.COV2.S trial arm. Donor got 5x10^10 or 1x10^11 viral particles of Ad26.COV2.S.

The treatment here: approximately 18 received Ad26.COV2.S at low or high dose, single or two shots; 5 received placebo; per-sample allocation not given. Samples came from day 63 after the first vaccine or placebo injection. Findings of the study overall: Breadth of non-spike TCRs did not differ between vaccinees and placebo recipients.

Sequencing used immunoSEQ multiplex PCR; TCRdb keeps in-frame clones, though not all of them. The table has a few hundred thousand clones, more than 75% seen once. Comment on this clone: Its specificity is unknown.

This clonotype was sampled from a person aged 18-65 years who received the Ad26.COV2.S COVID-19 vaccine or a placebo. The source was peripheral blood, collected in a trial of Ad26.COV2.S vaccine versus placebo.

The CDR3 reads CASSEASGGQAAYGYTF. The CDR3 DNA is TGTGCCAGCAGTGAAGCCTCCGGAGGGCAAGCGGCCTATGGCTACACCTTC. V and J are TRBV2 and TRBJ1-2, with D uncertain. The CDR3 covers 17 residues. CDR1 and CDR2 (germline): SNHLY, FYNNEI. V was pared by 0 bases and J by 4 bases, with 18 bases between.